This T cell receptor (beta chain) was observed in a study of blood T cell repertoires in COVID-19. Overall study: Acute and convalescent COVID-19 samples came from the United States, Italy and Spain. T cells, B-cell-depleted T cells, or PBMCs supplied cDNA or gDNA.

This clone has only a few counts. Authors' analysis steps: Counts of nucleated cells, estimated from reference gene primer amplification, were obtained. Using immunoSEQ multiplex PCR, the repertoire was profiled, and TCRdb retains in-frame clones only, with some absent. The D gene and trimming were derived from the DNA, and the V and J assignments and clone size from that table. Of 170,000 or so clones listed, approximately 84% were seen once; the top ten hold roughly 7.3%. Recovery among Cohort 3 donors was established by two negative PCRs, clearance, or symptom resolution. This CDR3 comprises 17 residues. Trimming removed 0 bases from V and 5 bases from J, with 19 bases in between. From germline, CDR1 is KGHSH and CDR2 LQKENI.

Material: PBMCs or T cells enriched from blood (not recorded which). V and J are TRBV18 and TRBJ2-5; D is unclear. This clonotype was sampled from a woman aged 45-59 years who had recovered from COVID-19. CDR3 in amino acids: CASSPPITAKDWETQYF. The CDR3 nucleotides are TGTGCCAGCTCACCACCAATAACCGCGAAAGACTGGGAGACCCAGTACTTC.